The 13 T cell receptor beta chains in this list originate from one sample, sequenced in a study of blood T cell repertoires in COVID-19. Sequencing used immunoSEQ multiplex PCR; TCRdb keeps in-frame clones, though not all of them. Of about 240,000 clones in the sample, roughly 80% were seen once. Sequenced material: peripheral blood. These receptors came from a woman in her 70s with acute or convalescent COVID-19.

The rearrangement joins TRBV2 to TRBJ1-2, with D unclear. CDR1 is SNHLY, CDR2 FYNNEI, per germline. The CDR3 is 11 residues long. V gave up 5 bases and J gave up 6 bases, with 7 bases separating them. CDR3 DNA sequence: TGTGCCAGCAGTCGGTTGGATGGCTACACCTTC. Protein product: CASSRLDGYTF.

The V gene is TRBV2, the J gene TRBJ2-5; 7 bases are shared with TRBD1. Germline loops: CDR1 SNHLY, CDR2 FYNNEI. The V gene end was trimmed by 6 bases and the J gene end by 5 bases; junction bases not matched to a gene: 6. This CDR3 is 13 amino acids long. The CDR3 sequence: CASSQTGKETQYF. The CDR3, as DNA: TGTGCCAGCAGCCAGACAGGGAAGGAGACCCAGTACTTC.

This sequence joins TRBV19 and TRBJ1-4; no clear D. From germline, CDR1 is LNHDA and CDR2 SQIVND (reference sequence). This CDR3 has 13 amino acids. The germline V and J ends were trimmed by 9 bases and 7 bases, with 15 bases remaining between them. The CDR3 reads CASRSTALEKLFF. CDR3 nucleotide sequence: TGTGCCAGCAGAAGTACAGCCCTTGAAAAACTGTTTTTT.

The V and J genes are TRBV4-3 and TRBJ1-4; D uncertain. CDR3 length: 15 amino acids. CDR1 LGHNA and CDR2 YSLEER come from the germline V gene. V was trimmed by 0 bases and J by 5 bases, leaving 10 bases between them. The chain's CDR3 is CASSQEPGANEKLFF. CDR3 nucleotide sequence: TGCGCCAGCAGCCAAGAGCCAGGCGCGAATGAAAAACTGTTTTTT.

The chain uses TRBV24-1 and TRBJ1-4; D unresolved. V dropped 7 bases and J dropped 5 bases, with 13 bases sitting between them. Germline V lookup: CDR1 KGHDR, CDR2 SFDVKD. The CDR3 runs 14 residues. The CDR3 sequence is CATRIHKENEKLFF. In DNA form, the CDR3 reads TGTGCCACCAGAATCCACAAGGAGAATGAAAAACTGTTTTTT.

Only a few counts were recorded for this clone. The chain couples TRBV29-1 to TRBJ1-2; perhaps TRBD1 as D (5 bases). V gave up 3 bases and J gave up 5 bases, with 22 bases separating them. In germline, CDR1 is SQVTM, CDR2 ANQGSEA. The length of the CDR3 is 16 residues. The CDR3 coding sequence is TGCAGCGTTGAGGGATATAGGCCGACAGACCTTTATGGCTACACCTTC. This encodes CSVEGYRPTDLYGYTF.

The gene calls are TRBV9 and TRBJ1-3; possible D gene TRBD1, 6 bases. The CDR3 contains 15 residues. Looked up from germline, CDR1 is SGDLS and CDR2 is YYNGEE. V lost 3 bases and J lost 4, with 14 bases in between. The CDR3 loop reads CASSDSGTPGNTIYF. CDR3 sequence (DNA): TGTGCCAGCAGCGATTCTGGGACACCAGGAAACACCATATATTTT.

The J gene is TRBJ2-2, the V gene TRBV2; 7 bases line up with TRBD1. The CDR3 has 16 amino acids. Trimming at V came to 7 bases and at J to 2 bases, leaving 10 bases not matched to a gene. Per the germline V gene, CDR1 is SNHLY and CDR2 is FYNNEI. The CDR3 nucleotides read TGTGCCAGCACAGAATCAGGGACAGTTAACACCGGGGAGCTGTTTTTT. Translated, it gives CASTESGTVNTGELFF.

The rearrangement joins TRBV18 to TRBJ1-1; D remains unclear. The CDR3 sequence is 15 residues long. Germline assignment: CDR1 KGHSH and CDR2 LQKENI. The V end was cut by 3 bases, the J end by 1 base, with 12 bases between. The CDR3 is CASSPELVGNTEAFF. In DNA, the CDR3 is TGTGCCAGCTCACCGGAGTTGGTCGGGAACACTGAAGCTTTCTTT.

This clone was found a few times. The CDR3 DNA follows: TGTGCCAGCAGCGGACCCGTGCGTCTAGCGGGGGTGGGGAAATACAATGAGCAGTTCTTC. Translated, it gives CASSGPVRLAGVGKYNEQFF. The chain links TRBV27 to TRBJ2-1; TRBD2 aligns across 10 bases. J lost 4 bases, V lost 6 bases, and 21 bases had no gene match. Germline V gene data show CDR1 as MNHEY and CDR2 as SMNVEV (reference sequence). This CDR3 has 20 residues.

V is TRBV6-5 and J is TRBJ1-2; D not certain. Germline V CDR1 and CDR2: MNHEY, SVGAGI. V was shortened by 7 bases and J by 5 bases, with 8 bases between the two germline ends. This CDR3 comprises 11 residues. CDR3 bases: TGTGCCAGCACTCGGTCTTATGGCTACACCTTC. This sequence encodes CASTRSYGYTF.

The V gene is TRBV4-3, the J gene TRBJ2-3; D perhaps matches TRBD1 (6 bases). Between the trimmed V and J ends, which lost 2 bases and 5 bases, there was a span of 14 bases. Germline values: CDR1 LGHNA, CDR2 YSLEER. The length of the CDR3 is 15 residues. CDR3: CASSQRNIQGDTQYF. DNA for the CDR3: TGCGCCAGCAGCCAACGAAACATACAGGGAGATACGCAGTATTTT.

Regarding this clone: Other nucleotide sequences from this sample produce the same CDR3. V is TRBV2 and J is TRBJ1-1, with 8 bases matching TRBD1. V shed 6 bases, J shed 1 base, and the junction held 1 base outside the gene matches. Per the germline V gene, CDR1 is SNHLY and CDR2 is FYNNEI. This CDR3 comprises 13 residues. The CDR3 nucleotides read TGTGCCAGCAGAGGACAGGGGAACACTGAAGCTTTCTTT. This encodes CASRGQGNTEAFF.